What follows is one T cell receptor (beta chain) and its context. V lost 5 bases to trimming and J lost 0 bases; unmatched junction nucleotides: 7. The CDR3 has 15 amino acids. Germline CDR1 SGHDN, CDR2 FVKESK. The sample is drawn from a study of shared clonotypes between healthy human individuals. Generated by immunoSEQ multiplex PCR, the TCRdb table keeps only in-frame clones and is missing some. The data contain 1.5 million to 2.5 million clones, approximately 94% of them seen just once; the ten biggest clones take up approximately 1%. CD8 cells classed as naive were CD45RO-negative and positively selected for CCR7, excluding terminally differentiated effector memory CD45RA+ cells.

Specimen: naive CD8+ T cells sorted from blood. The sequence was collected from a man aged 18-30 years in good health. The V and J genes are TRBV14 and TRBJ2-7, with 7 bases identical to TRBD1. The CDR3 DNA reads TGTGCCAGCAGCGTAGGGACAGCACCCTCCTACGAGCAGTACTTC. Protein sequence: CASSVGTAPSYEQYF.